Given below is one TCR beta chain in context. Antigen specificity is unknown. The sample belongs to a study of cytomegalovirus exposure and HLA in healthy donors. Study information: Of the donors genotyped, several hundred in all, over 80% fell in the Caucasian-associated ancestry cluster. General study findings and limits: As a later analysis showed, a missense DCLRE1C variant was linked to trimming of TCR beta V- and J-genes. Some segments of the V type, notably TRBV6-2 and TRBV6-3, were excluded as indistinguishable. TCR association rates varied by HLA locus in a later analysis, with DRB1 highest and HLA-C lowest.

Germline V gives CDR1 MNHNS, CDR2 SASEGT. This CDR3 spans 14 amino acids. Trimming took 6 bases from V and 1 from J, leaving 12 bases between them. The PCR used 60 Vbeta and 13 Jbeta primers. Using immunoSEQ multiplex PCR, the repertoire was profiled, and TCRdb retains in-frame clones only, with some absent. Of fewer than 200,000 clones in the sample, 70% to 90% are singletons; the top ten hold approximately 2%. The receptor's source is a woman younger than 35 in good health and CMV-seronegative. Sequences were obtained from PBMCs. The V and J genes are TRBV6-1 and TRBJ1-1; weak D call: TRBD1 (5 bases). The CDR3 sequence: CASRDTPTNTEAFF. CDR3 coding DNA: TGTGCCAGCAGGGACACACCAACGAACACTGAAGCTTTCTTT.